These 18 T cell receptor beta chains were sequenced from one sample in a study of graft-versus-host responses after intestinal transplantation. Some clones are missing from TCRdb's copy, which holds only in-frame ones; the method was immunoSEQ multiplex PCR. The sample includes 10,000 to 15,000 clones, approximately 28% seen only once; the top ten take roughly 2.6%. Plated together were some 200,000 CFSE-labeled responder cells and some 200,000 irradiated, violet-dye-labeled stimulator cells. The source was alloreactive CD8+ T cells from a mixed lymphocyte reaction culture, collected before intestinal transplant. Documented subset: CFSE-low proliferating T cells sorted from approximately 6-day pre-transplant mixed lymphocyte reaction (GvH or HvG direction). Source of these receptors: a human patient who received an intestinal transplant.

This chain uses TRBV27 with TRBJ1-1; 7 bases agree with TRBD1. Germline CDR1 and CDR2: MNHEY and SMNVEV (reference sequence). Trimming cost V 10 bases and J 1 base; bases outside gene matches: 6. CDR3 length: 13 residues. The CDR3 nucleotides read TGTGCCACCACGGGACAGCAGAACACTGAAGCTTTCTTT. Translated, it gives CATTGQQNTEAFF.

This clone was seen only a few times. This chain uses TRBV9 with TRBJ2-1, with 11 bases fitting TRBD2. The CDR3 length is 17 residues. Germline CDR1 and CDR2: SGDLS and YYNGEE. The V and J ends lost 0 bases and 2 bases, in that order; junction bases with no gene match: 4. The CDR3 DNA reads TGTGCCAGCAGCGTAGAGCCGACTAGCGGGACCTACAATGAGCAGTTCTTC. Translating it yields CASSVEPTSGTYNEQFF.

This clone was detected only a few times. The V gene is TRBV29-1, the J gene TRBJ2-1; no clear D. Germline values: CDR1 SQVTM, CDR2 ANQGSEA. CDR3 length equals 17 residues. V was trimmed by 6 bases and J by 6 bases, leaving 27 bases between them. CDR3 coding DNA: TGCAGCGTCGGTCCCAGCAAGCAAAGGGCACGTAGCAATGAGCAGTTCTTC. It codes for CSVGPSKQRARSNEQFF.

V and J are TRBV13 and TRBJ2-1, with D unclear. Trimming removed 5 bases at V and 9 bases at J, with 14 bases between. Germline lookup yields CDR1 PRHDT and CDR2 FYEKMQ (reference sequence). The length of the CDR3 is 13 residues. The CDR3 sequence is CASSNDLLGEQFF. CDR3 bases: TGTGCCAGCAGCAACGACCTCCTCGGTGAGCAGTTCTTC.

This clone is labeled as medium-sized. CDR3 loop: CASSPYRGGEELFF. The CDR3 DNA is TGTGCCAGCAGTCCCTACAGGGGGGGCGAGGAACTGTTTTTT. The chain employs TRBV28 and TRBJ1-4, with TRBD1 matching over 8 bases. CDR3 length: 14 residues. Trimming at V came to 5 bases and at J to 12 bases, leaving 11 bases not matched to a gene. The germline gives CDR1 MDHEN, CDR2 SYDVKM.

The table lists this clone with a few counts. V is TRBV5-1 and J is TRBJ1-1; no definite D call. This CDR3 comprises 24 residues. Trimming stripped 0 bases from V and 1 base from J, with 37 bases between. Germline V gene lookup returns CDR1 SGHRS and CDR2 YFSETQ. CDR3 nucleotide sequence: TGCGCCAGCAGCTTGGGTGCGGATCCCAGGTTCAGGCTTATTTTTTACCCCTCGAACACTGAAGCTTTCTTT. Protein product: CASSLGADPRFRLIFYPSNTEAFF. Filled out from reference TRBV5-1 and TRBJ1-1, the complete variable domain reads KAGVTQTPRYLIKTRGQQVTLSCSPISGHRSVSWYQQTPGQGLQFLFEYFSETQRNKGNFPGRFSGRQFSNSRSEMNVSTLELGDSALYLCASSLGADPRFRLIFYPSNTEAFFGQGTRLTVV.

Concerning this clone: This may be a read error: a much more frequent sequence differs by one nucleotide. V is TRBV6-5 and J is TRBJ2-5, with TRBD2 identical over 7 bases. Judging by the DNA end, TRBJ2-7 fits better; the J call may be wrong. Germline V lookup: CDR1 MNHEY, CDR2 SVGAGI. This CDR3 has 15 amino acids. Here the CDR3 DNA reads TGTGCCAGCAGTTATGGGGTGGGAGGGCCAGTCGAGCAGTACTTC. Protein: CASSYGVGGPVEQYF.

This clone appeared a few times. The V call is TRBV27, the J call TRBJ1-2, with TRBD1 identical over 9 bases. This CDR3 spans 13 amino acids. Trimming removed 2 bases from V and 8 bases from J; junction bases left unmatched: 3. Germline V lookup: CDR1 MNHEY, CDR2 SMNVEV (reference sequence). The DNA of the CDR3 is TGTGCCAGCAGTTTAAGGGACAGGGCCGGCTACACCTTC. Amino acids: CASSLRDRAGYTF.

This clone is medium-sized (0.01 to 0.1%). The chain recombines TRBV9 with TRBJ1-4; a weak D match, TRBD1 (6 bases). Per germline, CDR1 SGDLS and CDR2 YYNGEE. The ends were cut back, 4 bases at V and 6 bases at J, with 13 bases in the middle. The CDR3 length is 14 residues. Written as DNA, the CDR3 is TGTGCCAGCAGCCCAGACAGGAAGGATGAAAAACTGTTTTTT. It is translated as CASSPDRKDEKLFF. The full variable domain, its missing parts supplied by reference TRBV9 and TRBJ1-4, is DSGVTQTPKHLITATGQRVTLRCSPRSGDLSVYWYQQSLDQGLQFLIQYYNGEERAKGNILERFSAQQFPDLHSELNLSSLELGDSALYFCASSPDRKDEKLFFGSGTQLSVL.

There are a few counts of this clone. The gene calls are TRBV19 and TRBJ2-3, with D perhaps being TRBD1 or TRBD2 (6 bases each). This CDR3 spans 15 amino acids. Germline CDR1 reads LNHDA; CDR2 reads SQIVND (reference sequence). Between the trimmed V and J ends, which lost 1 base and 3 bases, there was a span of 11 bases. Here the CDR3 reads CASSIARGGTDTQYF. CDR3 nucleotides: TGTGCCAGTAGTATAGCGAGAGGGGGGACAGATACGCAGTATTTT.

About this clone: Other DNA sequences in this sample translate to the same CDR3. The V gene is TRBV27, the J gene TRBJ2-7; D is perhaps TRBD2 (6 bases). V was trimmed by 5 bases and J by 6 bases, leaving 14 bases between them. Germline V gene lookup returns CDR1 MNHEY and CDR2 SMNVEV (reference sequence). The CDR3 length is 13 residues. The CDR3: CASSPTPAGEQYF. The CDR3, as DNA: TGTGCCAGCAGTCCGACTCCAGCGGGCGAGCAGTACTTC.

The sample holds one count of this clone. This sequence joins TRBV28 and TRBJ2-1; 10 nucleotides match TRBD1. Germline V lookup: CDR1 MDHEN, CDR2 SYDVKM. The CDR3 has 16 amino acids. V was clipped by 2 bases and J by 5 bases; unmatched bases: 6. The CDR3 DNA sequence: TGTGCCAGCAGTTTACGACAGGGGGCGGTGAACAATGAGCAGTTCTTC. Residues: CASSLRQGAVNNEQFF.

This sequence joins TRBV30 and TRBJ2-1; 10 bases are a match to TRBD2. This CDR3 comprises 14 residues. V was clipped by 2 bases and J by 4 bases; unmatched bases: 2. CDR1 is GTSNPN and CDR2 is SVGIG in the germline V gene (reference sequence). CDR3 DNA: TGTGCCTGGAGTAGCGGGAGGGGTTACAATGAGCAGTTCTTC. It encodes CAWSSGRGYNEQFF.

For the CDR3, the DNA is TGTGCCAGCAGTGGGGTCGGCTACGAGCAGTACTTC. Protein: CASSGVGYEQYF. V gene TRBV6-5 combines with J gene TRBJ2-7, with D unresolved. Looked up from germline, CDR1 is MNHEY and CDR2 is SVGAGI. Trimming stripped 5 bases from V and 3 bases from J, with 8 bases between. The CDR3 runs 12 residues.

By frequency in the sample, this clone is medium-sized. The chain joins TRBV9 to TRBJ2-3; TRBD2 matches 14 bases. The CDR3 loop spans 17 amino acids. The ends lost 0 bases at V and 0 bases at J; junction bases unmatched: 0. In germline, CDR1 is SGDLS, CDR2 YYNGEE. The chain's CDR3 is CASSVGTSGGSTDTQYF. CDR3 DNA sequence: TGTGCCAGCAGCGTAGGGACTAGCGGGGGGAGCACAGATACGCAGTATTTT.

With respect to this clone: This may be a read error, as it is one base from a much larger clone. The sample has other DNA sequences that encode this CDR3 too. The CDR3 DNA reads TGTGCCAGCAGGAAGGCTGAGGGTCGGCCCCAGTATTTT. This codes for CASRKAEGRPQYF. The V gene is TRBV2, the J gene TRBJ1-5, with a tentative D call TRBD2 (5 bases). The DNA matches TRBJ2-3 better at its end, which makes the J call doubtful. This CDR3 is 13 amino acids long. Germline CDR1 reads SNHLY; CDR2 reads FYNNEI.

This rearrangement joins TRBV13 to TRBJ2-5; TRBD2 matches at 9 bases. The length of the CDR3 is 20 residues. CDR1 and CDR2 (germline): PRHDT, FYEKMQ (reference sequence). V gave up 2 bases and J gave up 0 bases; unmatched junction bases: 16. This CDR3 reads CASSLSQGSGGRINQETQYF. CDR3 bases: TGTGCCAGCAGCTTAAGTCAGGGAAGCGGGGGGCGAATTAACCAAGAGACCCAGTACTTC.

V gene TRBV27 combines with J gene TRBJ2-2; a weak D match, TRBD2 (6 bases). The germline V and J ends were trimmed by 2 bases and 6 bases, with 7 bases remaining between them. CDR3 size: 13 residues. Germline assignment: CDR1 MNHEY and CDR2 SMNVEV (reference sequence). CDR3 nucleotide sequence: TGTGCCAGCAGTTTAGGAGGGGCCGGGGAGCTGTTTTTT. This codes for CASSLGGAGELFF.